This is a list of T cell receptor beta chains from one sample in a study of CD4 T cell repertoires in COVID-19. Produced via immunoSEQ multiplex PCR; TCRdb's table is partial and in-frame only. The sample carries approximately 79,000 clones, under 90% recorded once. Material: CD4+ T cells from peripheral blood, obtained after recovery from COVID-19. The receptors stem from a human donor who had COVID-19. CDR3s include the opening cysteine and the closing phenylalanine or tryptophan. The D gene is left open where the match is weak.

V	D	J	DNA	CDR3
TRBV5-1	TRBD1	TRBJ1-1	TGCGCCAGCAGCTTGGGGGACAGAGGTGAAGCTTTCTTT	CASSLGDRGEAFF
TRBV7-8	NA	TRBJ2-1	TGTGCCAGCAGCTTAGAGGGGGGAGGGGAGCAGTTCTTC	CASSLEGGGEQFF
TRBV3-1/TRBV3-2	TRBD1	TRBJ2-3	TGTGCCAGCAGCGATACAGGGGGCGGGGCAGATACGCAGTATTTT	CASSDTGGGADTQYF
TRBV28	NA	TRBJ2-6	TGTGCCAGCAGTTTAAGGGGGACAGGGGCCAACGTCCTGACTTTC	CASSLRGTGANVLTF
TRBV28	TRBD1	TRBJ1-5	TGTGCCAGCAGTTTAAGAGGGACAGGTAATCAGCCCCAGCATTTT	CASSLRGTGNQPQHF